This record looks at one T cell receptor beta chain sequence and its context. Its antigen is unidentified. Germline CDR1 reads MGHDK; CDR2 reads SYGVNS. The CDR3 has 14 residues. V was cut by 1 base and J by 5 bases, with 11 bases left in between. The data stem from a study of radiation and T cells in renal cell carcinoma. On the study more broadly: Nephrectomy followed 15 Gy stereotactic body radiation by 4 weeks.

As for time point: blood 2 weeks post-SBRT. Treatment of the sample: 15 Gy SBRT to primary tumor, nephrectomy 4 weeks later. Clear cell pathology was present in this patient's renal cell carcinoma. Study-level findings and limits: Without pretreatment biopsies, baseline tumor clonotype presence was undetermined.

Generated by immunoSEQ multiplex PCR, the TCRdb table keeps only in-frame clones and is missing some. The sample includes some 26,000 clones, 81% seen only once; the top ten take under 40%. The sequences come from blood, collected from a patient whose treatment included radiotherapy and nephrectomy. This chain connects TRBV25-1 to TRBJ1-2; perhaps TRBD1 as D (5 bases). The receptor's source is a man aged 60-69 years with renal cell carcinoma. Here the CDR3 reads CASSEFEGPYGYTF. The CDR3 DNA follows: TGTGCCAGCAGTGAATTCGAGGGGCCTTATGGCTACACCTTC.